This TCR beta chain is drawn from a study of neurological immune-mediated disorders. Study observations and caveats: Patients with HTLV-1-associated myelopathy had the highest level of TCR clonal expansion, whereas patients with multiple sclerosis had the lowest level, falling beneath the level found in healthy controls.

The V gene end was trimmed by 2 bases and the J gene end by 4 bases; junction bases not matched to a gene: 8. Germline lookup yields CDR1 DFQATT and CDR2 SNEGSKA (reference sequence). The CDR3 sequence is 16 residues long. TCRdb reprocessed the 5' RACE reads via MiXCR and lists one record per CDR3 protein. The repertoire holds fewer than 40,000 distinct CDR3 sequences, with approximately 4.3% as singletons. The table lists this clonotype with many counts. Antigen unknown. This clonotype originated in a man aged 18 to 35 in good health. Input material: PBMCs. The V and J genes are TRBV20-1 and TRBJ1-6; 7 bases fit TRBD1. This chain's CDR3 is CSARSDRDRYNSPLHF. The CDR3 DNA reads TGCAGTGCTAGAAGTGACAGGGACCGTTATAATTCACCCCTCCACTTT.